This record concerns one T cell receptor beta chain sequence. Antigen unknown. This specimen comes from a study of human versus mouse CDR3 diversity and MHC coevolution. This CDR3 has 14 residues. Germline loops: CDR1 LNHDA, CDR2 SQIVND (reference sequence). V was clipped by 8 bases and J by 1 base; unmatched bases: 5. TCRdb's copy holds only in-frame clones and misses some; the assay was immunoSEQ multiplex PCR. The data show around 77,000 clones, 80% to 95% seen once. Study findings and constraints: In humans, T-cell selection involved six or seven MHC II alleles.

This receptor was identified in a person between 25 and 69 years old in good health. Specimen: naive CD4+ T cells from blood. Subset reported: CD45RO-negative CD62L-positive naive CD4 T cells. The genes are TRBV19 and TRBJ2-4; TRBD1 matches at 7 bases. CDR3 loop: CASSDRVAKNIQYF. In DNA, the CDR3 is TGTGCCAGTTCCGACAGGGTTGCCAAAAACATTCAGTACTTC.